This TCR beta chain originates from a study of shared clonotypes between healthy human individuals. About the research overall: A couple of female and a few male donors aged 18 to 49 were enrolled.

Healthy adults negative for HIV, lacking recent acute infections or vaccinations, served as donors. Using immunoSEQ multiplex PCR, the repertoire was profiled, and TCRdb retains in-frame clones only, with some absent. Of roughly 500,000 clones in the sample, more than 95% are singletons; the top ten hold 0.05% to 0.08%. Turning to this clone: Its antigen is as yet unknown.

Notes on the study in general: Only blood was sampled; tissue repertoires likely differ. Naive CD4 clonotype sharing across a handful of donors was approximately 5%.

The CDR3 totals 14 residues. V was shortened by 7 bases and J by 1 base, with 10 bases between the two germline ends. Germline V gene lookup returns CDR1 WSHSY and CDR2 SAAADI. Source material: naive CD4+ T cells sorted from blood. Subset specified: CD45RA+ positively selected. The genes are TRBV10-2 and TRBJ2-2; D gene uncertain. The receptor's source is a woman aged 30 to 39 in good health. The CDR3 sequence is CASNKAGNTGELFF. Here the CDR3 DNA reads TGCGCCAGCAATAAGGCAGGGAACACCGGGGAGCTGTTTTTT.